These 24 T cell receptor beta chains originate from one sample sequenced in a study of T-cell reconstitution after alpha-beta-depleted transplantation in children. A TCRbeta library incorporating unique molecular identifiers was prepared. TCRdb fed the PCR reads into MiXCR, producing one record per CDR3 protein. The sample shows 500,000 or so distinct CDR3 sequences, 9.5% to 12% of them seen only once. Sequencing was performed on PBMCs, mostly from graft donor cells, taken 180 days after TCRalphabeta/CD19-depleted stem cell transplant. Receptor source: a female patient between 2 and 15 years old who had a stem cell transplant for aplastic anemia, so the T cells may come from the graft donor.

The gene calls are TRBV7-3 and TRBJ2-3; a weak D match, TRBD2 (6 bases). Trimming took 2 bases from V and 0 from J, leaving 12 bases between them. The length of the CDR3 is 16 residues. CDR1 SGHTA and CDR2 FQGTGA come from the germline V gene. Here the CDR3 DNA reads TGTGCCAGCAGCTTAGGGGGGAAGTCTAGCACAGATACGCAGTATTTT. Translated: CASSLGGKSSTDTQYF.

The chain is built from TRBV18 and TRBJ2-4; unclear D gene. Germline V lookup: CDR1 KGHSH, CDR2 LQKENI. Trimming stripped 5 bases from V and 1 base from J, with 9 bases between. This CDR3 is 14 amino acids long. The DNA of the CDR3 is TGTGCCAGCTCAGCCGCCCGGGCCAAAAACATTCAGTACTTC. As protein: CASSAARAKNIQYF.

This clonotype was recorded a few times. This rearrangement joins TRBV5-6 to TRBJ1-6; D gene unclear. The ends were cut back, 7 bases at V and 5 bases at J, with 16 bases in the middle. Germline CDR1 SGHDT, CDR2 YYEEEE. This CDR3 contains 15 residues. DNA of the CDR3: TGTGCCAGCTGCAGACAAGGCGTCGATAATTCACCCCTCCACTTT. Residues: CASCRQGVDNSPLHF.

This clonotype was counted ten times or more. The V gene is TRBV10-3, the J gene TRBJ2-1; D is possibly TRBD2 (5 bases). The length of the CDR3 is 14 residues. V shed 1 base and J shed 9 bases, with 13 bases lying between them. CDR1 ENHRY and CDR2 SYGVKD come from the germline V gene. The DNA of the CDR3 is TGTGCCATCAGTGAGTTCGAGGGTTTCACTGAGCAGTTCTTC. Encoded protein: CAISEFEGFTEQFF.

CDR3 region: CASSPDSSRSYEQYV. As DNA, the CDR3 is TGTGCCAGCAGTCCGGACAGCAGCAGGTCCTACGAGCAGTACGTC. The chain has TRBV28 and TRBJ2-7; D perhaps matches TRBD1 (6 bases). The length of the CDR3 is 15 residues. CDR1 is MDHEN and CDR2 is SYDVKM in the germline V gene. V gave up 5 bases and J gave up 1 base, with 15 bases separating them.

Here the CDR3 reads CASRYGQGGQPQHF. CDR3 nucleotides: TGTGCCAGCAGATATGGACAGGGCGGTCAGCCCCAGCATTTT. V is TRBV12-3 or TRBV12-4 and J is TRBJ1-5; TRBD1 agrees at 8 bases. The junction had 7 bases not matched to a gene; V was cut back by 6 bases and J by 6 bases. The CDR3 totals 14 residues.

Details on this clonotype: The junction departs from the called germline gene at one end, perhaps through a read error. The CDR3 loop is CASSPGTSGADTHYF. The CDR3 DNA sequence: TGTGCCAGCAGTCCCGGGACTAGCGGGGCAGATACGCATTATTTT. The V and J genes are TRBV12-3 or TRBV12-4 and TRBJ2-3; 13 bases fit TRBD2. The CDR3 consists of 15 residues.

A few counts support this clonotype. The chain carries TRBV7-8 and TRBJ2-7, with D perhaps matching TRBD1 (5 bases). The CDR3 is 16 amino acids. The V and J ends lost 2 bases and 3 bases respectively, with 17 bases between them. Germline loops: CDR1 SGHVS, CDR2 FQNEAQ. The CDR3 region is CASSLRLTALNYEQYF. For the CDR3, the DNA is TGTGCCAGCAGCTTACGCCTGACAGCCTTAAACTACGAGCAGTACTTC.

The sample holds a few counts of this clonotype. The rearrangement joins TRBV4-2 to TRBJ2-7; 7 bases agree with TRBD2. The germline V gene has CDR1 LGHNA and CDR2 YNFKEQ. J was trimmed by 7 bases and V by 4 bases; bases with no gene match: 13. The CDR3 length is 15 residues. CDR3 protein: CASSRGAGSPEEQYF. The CDR3 DNA is TGTGCCAGCAGCCGTGGAGCGGGATCCCCCGAAGAGCAGTACTTC.

This clonotype was counted at least ten times. The chain couples TRBV25-1 to TRBJ2-2; the match to TRBD1 covers 10 bases. The CDR3 contains 15 residues. Germline V lookup: CDR1 MGHDK, CDR2 SYGVNS. With 4 bases clipped from V and 4 bases from J, the junction kept 3 bases outside the gene matches. The CDR3 sequence is CASSGGQGSTGELFF. The DNA of the CDR3 is TGTGCCAGCAGTGGGGGACAGGGGAGCACCGGGGAGCTGTTTTTT.

Many counts were recorded for this clonotype. The chain couples TRBV12-3 or TRBV12-4 to TRBJ2-7; maybe TRBD1 (6 bases). This CDR3 is 14 amino acids long. V was shortened by 1 base and J by 3 bases, with 10 bases between the two germline ends. The DNA for the CDR3 is TGTGCCAGCAGTTTAGGGGGGACACTCTACGAGCAGTACTTC. As protein: CASSLGGTLYEQYF.

The gene calls are TRBV11-2 and TRBJ1-4, with D tentatively TRBD1 (6 bases). The CDR3 is made up of 12 amino acids. Germline V gene lookup returns CDR1 SGHAT and CDR2 FQNNGV. V gave up 6 bases and J gave up 7 bases, with 9 bases separating them. CDR3 sequence (DNA): TGTGCCAGCAGTAGAGGGGGTGAAAAACTGTTTTTT. Its translation: CASSRGGEKLFF. The variable domain in full, with the rest retrieved from reference TRBV11-2 and TRBJ1-4, is EAGVAQSPRYKIIEKRQSVAFWCNPISGHATLYWYQQILGQGPKLLIQFQNNGVVDDSQLPKDRFSAERLKGVDSTLKIQPAKLEDSAVYLCASSRGGEKLFFGSGTQLSVL.

This clonotype has just a few counts. This rearrangement joins TRBV11-2 to TRBJ2-3, with a weak D call TRBD2 (10 bases). Germline V CDR1 and CDR2: SGHAT, FQNNGV. This CDR3 contains 20 residues. Trimming removed 5 bases from V and 3 bases from J, with 30 bases in between. CDR3 protein: CASSEGQGRLAGRSTDTQYF. In DNA, the CDR3 is TGTGCCAGCAGCGAAGGACAGGGGCGACTAGCGGGCAGAAGTACAGATACGCAGTATTTT.

This chain connects TRBV12-3 or TRBV12-4 to TRBJ2-5, with TRBD2 matching over 9 bases. Trimming cost V 4 bases and J 0 bases; bases outside gene matches: 18. CDR3 size: 20 residues. The DNA for the CDR3 is TGTGCCAGCAGTTCCCCCCTGGGGCGGGAGGGTGCTGTGGACCAAGAGACCCAGTACTTC. Its protein is CASSSPLGREGAVDQETQYF.

This clonotype occurred a few times. The chain is built from TRBV5-1 and TRBJ2-7; 8 nucleotides match TRBD1. Germline V gives CDR1 SGHRS, CDR2 YFSETQ. The CDR3 has 15 residues. V dropped 4 bases and J dropped 2; count of bases not matched to a gene: 8. DNA of the CDR3: TGCGCCAGCAGCCTGGGACAGGCAGCGCCCTACGAGCAGTACGTC. Amino acid sequence: CASSLGQAAPYEQYV.

The chain combines TRBV18 with TRBJ2-3; D is undetermined. The germline V and J ends were trimmed by 3 bases and 6 bases, with 10 bases remaining between them. The CDR3 runs 13 residues. Germline V gene sequence: CDR1 KGHSH, CDR2 LQKENI. The CDR3 nucleotides read TGTGCCAGCTCACCTCCACGCTCGGATACGCAGTATTTT. It translates to CASSPPRSDTQYF.

This rearrangement joins TRBV7-9 to TRBJ1-6, with D possibly being TRBD1 (6 bases). Germline loops: CDR1 SEHNR, CDR2 FQNEAQ (reference sequence). Trimming removed 3 bases at V and 4 bases at J, with 10 bases between. This CDR3 spans 15 amino acids. The CDR3 region is CASSFSDRYNSPLHF. CDR3 nucleotide sequence: TGTGCCAGCAGCTTCTCGGACAGATATAATTCACCCCTCCACTTT.

This clonotype was found a few times. V gene TRBV4-1 combines with J gene TRBJ2-3; TRBD2 agrees at 8 bases. This CDR3 comprises 16 residues. V dropped 1 base and J dropped 5; count of bases not matched to a gene: 8. In germline, CDR1 is MGHRA, CDR2 YSYEKL. The DNA of the CDR3 is TGCGCCAGCAGCCAAGTGGGTCTAGCGGGTAAAGATACGCAGTATTTT. It encodes CASSQVGLAGKDTQYF.

V gene TRBV25-1 combines with J gene TRBJ2-1; D gene ambiguous. V was shortened by 1 base and J by 0 bases, with 7 bases between the two germline ends. The CDR3 contains 15 residues. Looked up from germline, CDR1 is MGHDK and CDR2 is SYGVNS. CDR3 DNA sequence: TGTGCCAGCAGTGAATTCAGGAGCTCCTACAATGAGCAGTTCTTC. Translated: CASSEFRSSYNEQFF.

J is TRBJ2-3 and V is TRBV7-2, with 13 nucleotides matching TRBD2. CDR1 and CDR2 from the germline V gene are SGHTA and FQGNSA. The trim removed 3 bases at V and 1 base at J, leaving 4 bases unmatched. The CDR3 has 17 amino acids. The CDR3: CASSFGLAGVGTDTQYF. The CDR3 nucleotides are TGTGCCAGCAGCTTTGGACTAGCGGGAGTGGGCACAGATACGCAGTATTTT.

This clonotype was seen only a few times. The gene calls are TRBV27 and TRBJ2-1, with TRBD2 as a possible D gene (6 bases). The V end lost 4 bases, the J end lost 12 bases, and 19 bases lay between the germline ends. The CDR3 has 14 residues. CDR1 and CDR2 from the germline V gene are MNHEY and SMNVEV (reference sequence). CDR3 region: CASSYFFLGTWQFF. CDR3 nucleotides: TGTGCCAGCAGTTACTTTTTTCTGGGGACTTGGCAGTTCTTC.

V gene TRBV6-2 or TRBV6-3 combines with J gene TRBJ2-4; unclear D gene. The germline V gene has CDR1 MNHEY and CDR2 SVGEGT. With 4 bases removed from V and 3 bases from J, the gap between germline ends came to 13 bases. This CDR3 has 15 residues. CDR3 in DNA: TGTGCCAGCAGTTCCTGGGATCCAGGCAAAAACATTCAGTACTTC. Its protein product is CASSSWDPGKNIQYF.

The CDR3: CASSLTSGGSGEQFF. For the CDR3, the DNA is TGTGCCAGCAGCTTAACTAGCGGGGGATCAGGTGAGCAGTTCTTC. This rearrangement joins TRBV7-3 to TRBJ2-1; TRBD2 matches at 9 bases. This CDR3 has 15 amino acids. From germline, CDR1 is SGHTA and CDR2 FQGTGA. Losses at the gene ends were 0 bases for V and 9 bases for J; bases not matched to a gene: 6. The full variable domain, with the rest looked up from reference TRBV7-3 and TRBJ2-1, is GAGVSQTPSNKVTEKGKYVELRCDPISGHTALYWYRQSLGQGPEFLIYFQGTGAADDSGLPNDRFFAVRPEGSVSTLKIQRTERGDSAVYLCASSLTSGGSGEQFFGPGTRLTVL.

The chain links TRBV24-1 to TRBJ2-5, with D perhaps TRBD1 (6 bases). This CDR3 spans 14 amino acids. The germline CDR1 and CDR2 sequences are KGHDR and SFDVKD. V lost 3 bases to trimming and J lost 5 bases, with 12 bases between them. The DNA of the CDR3 is TGTGCCACCAGTGATCATCAGGGGTCGGAGACCCAGTACTTC. The encoded protein is CATSDHQGSETQYF.